This entry lists 25 T cell receptor beta chains sequenced from one sample in a study of T cells after somatic rescue of genetic block. Some clones are missing from TCRdb's copy, which holds only in-frame ones; the method was immunoSEQ multiplex PCR. The top ten clones hold 2.9% of a sample with tens of thousands of clones, approximately 90% of them seen once. What was sequenced was peripheral blood mononuclear cells (PBMCs). The receptors derive from a man aged 35-49 years.

The gene calls are TRBV7-3 and TRBJ1-2; D ambiguous. The germline V gene encodes CDR1 SGHTA and CDR2 FQGTGA. The ends were cut back, 3 bases at V and 5 bases at J, with 7 bases in the middle. This CDR3 contains 12 residues. Written as DNA, the CDR3 is TGTGCCAGCAGCTTTGGAGGATATGGCTACACCTTC. Its protein product is CASSFGGYGYTF.

The chain uses TRBV14 and TRBJ1-3, with D possibly TRBD1 on 6 matching bases. Germline V lookup: CDR1 SGHDN, CDR2 FVKESK. V was pared by 4 bases and J by 3 bases, with 7 bases between. The CDR3 has 13 amino acids. As DNA, the CDR3 is TGTGCCAGCAGCCGGGACATTGGAAACACCATATATTTT. This gives the protein CASSRDIGNTIYF.

The J gene is TRBJ1-4, the V gene TRBV5-5; maybe TRBD1 (5 bases). Per the germline V gene, CDR1 is SGHKS and CDR2 is YYEKEE (reference sequence). The V end lost 2 bases, the J end lost 8 bases, and 10 bases lay between the germline ends. This CDR3 is built from 13 residues. The CDR3 DNA reads as TGTGCCAGCAGCTTCGGGGGTGAAGAAAAACTGTTTTTT. The encoded protein is CASSFGGEEKLFF.

In this sample, this clone turned up once. The chain couples TRBV5-6 to TRBJ2-5; D gene unclear. The CDR3 is 15 amino acids. The V end was cut by 0 bases, the J end by 6 bases, with 15 bases between. CDR1 SGHDT and CDR2 YYEEEE come from the germline V gene. This CDR3 reads CASSLGWSGGQTQYF. In DNA form, the CDR3 reads TGTGCCAGCAGCTTGGGGTGGTCGGGTGGGCAGACCCAGTACTTC.

CDR3 sequence (DNA): TGTGCCAGCAGTGAAGCGCGATGGGGCGCCCGCACAGATACGCAGTATTTT. Translated: CASSEARWGARTDTQYF. This chain joins TRBV6-1 and TRBJ2-3; possible D gene TRBD1, 5 bases. The CDR3 spans 17 residues. The V and J ends lost 0 bases and 1 base respectively, with 14 bases between them. Germline CDR1 and CDR2: MNHNS and SASEGT.

The CDR3 coding sequence is TGTGCCAGCAGTTCCCGGGACAGGGGGCTCGAGCAGTACTTC. Its protein is CASSSRDRGLEQYF. V gene TRBV6-5 combines with J gene TRBJ2-7; 12 nucleotides align to TRBD1. This CDR3 comprises 14 residues. Trimming at V came to 4 bases and at J to 6 bases, leaving 4 bases not matched to a gene. Germline lookup yields CDR1 MNHEY and CDR2 SVGAGI.

CDR3 amino acids: CASSLRSSGANVLTF. The CDR3 nucleotides are TGTGCCAGCAGCTTAAGAAGCTCTGGGGCCAACGTCCTGACTTTC. The chain has TRBV7-3 and TRBJ2-6, with no clear D. The CDR3 totals 15 residues. Trimming stripped 1 base from V and 0 bases from J, with 4 bases between. Germline CDR1 and CDR2: SGHTA and FQGTGA.

The chain couples TRBV4-3 to TRBJ2-5; 8 nucleotides agree with TRBD2. The J call could be wrong; TRBJ2-7 is a better fit for the DNA end. The CDR3 is 14 residues long. Germline CDR1 reads LGHNA; CDR2 reads YSLEER. The CDR3 region has the DNA TGCGCCAGCAGCCAAGAGCCGGGACTAGGCGAGCAGTACTTC. It yields the protein CASSQEPGLGEQYF.

This clone was found once. This chain links TRBV30 with TRBJ2-2; D remains ambiguous. The germline V and J ends were trimmed by 2 bases and 8 bases, with 12 bases remaining between them. This CDR3 has 13 residues. Germline V gives CDR1 GTSNPN, CDR2 SVGIG (reference sequence). CDR3 amino acids: CAWSLIGKGELFF. In DNA, the CDR3 is TGTGCCTGGAGTCTAATAGGGAAGGGGGAGCTGTTTTTT.

This clone was counted once. The V call is TRBV16, the J call TRBJ1-3; no reliable D call. CDR3 size: 15 residues. Germline V gene data show CDR1 as KGHSY and CDR2 as FQNENV. Trimming took 1 base from V and 0 from J, leaving 7 bases between them. CDR3 amino acids: CASSQFQSSGNTIYF. In nucleotides, the CDR3 is TGTGCCAGCAGCCAATTCCAGTCCTCTGGAAACACCATATATTTT.

This clone appeared once. The chain recombines TRBV5-6 with TRBJ2-7; D unresolved. The CDR3 sequence is 14 residues long. V shed 0 bases and J shed 4 bases, with 11 bases lying between them. From germline, CDR1 is SGHDT and CDR2 YYEEEE. The CDR3 DNA sequence: TGTGCCAGCAGCTTGGGGCAGAAGACTTACGAGCAGTACTTC. Protein sequence: CASSLGQKTYEQYF.

The rearrangement joins TRBV6-1 to TRBJ2-7, with 9 bases identical to TRBD1. Germline V gives CDR1 MNHNS, CDR2 SASEGT. V trimming: 8 bases; J trimming: 6 bases; junction bases outside the gene matches: 14. The CDR3 contains 15 residues. This CDR3 reads CASSSFDRGIVEQYF. The CDR3 DNA reads as TGTGCCAGCTCAAGCTTCGACAGGGGGATAGTCGAGCAGTACTTC.

The chain couples TRBV18 to TRBJ2-1, with TRBD2 as a possible D gene (5 bases). The CDR3 loop spans 12 amino acids. Trimming took off 4 bases at V and 7 bases at J, with 8 bases between the two ends. Germline V CDR1 and CDR2: KGHSH, LQKENI. This CDR3 is CASSQGGNEQFF. For the CDR3, the DNA is TGTGCCAGCTCACAAGGAGGTAATGAGCAGTTCTTC. Combining the CDR3 with reference TRBV18 and TRBJ2-1 gives the whole variable domain NAGVMQNPRHLVRRRGQEARLRCSPMKGHSHVYWYRQLPEEGLKFMVYLQKENIIDESGMPKERFSAEFPKEGPSILRIQQVVRGDSAAYFCASSQGGNEQFFGPGTRLTVL.

The rearrangement uses TRBV7-6 and TRBJ2-2; 8 positions match TRBD1. There are 17 residues in the CDR3. The germline gives CDR1 SGHVS, CDR2 FNYEAQ. Trimming cost V 2 bases and J 4 bases; bases outside gene matches: 9. DNA of the CDR3: TGTGCCAGCAGCTTATCGGTAGGACAGGGTAGCACCGGGGAGCTGTTTTTT. This translates into CASSLSVGQGSTGELFF.

The V and J genes are TRBV7-2 and TRBJ1-2; D uncertain. The length of the CDR3 is 14 residues. The germline V and J ends were trimmed by 0 bases and 5 bases, with 10 bases remaining between them. Per the germline V gene, CDR1 is SGHTA and CDR2 is FQGNSA. The CDR3 DNA reads as TGTGCCAGCAGCTTAGCGAGGACGGGGTATGGCTACACCTTC. It encodes CASSLARTGYGYTF.

The chain couples TRBV30 to TRBJ2-3, with a tentative D call TRBD2 (6 bases). The CDR3 sequence is 16 residues long. V lost 1 base and J lost 6, with 20 bases in between. The V gene's germline CDR1 is GTSNPN and CDR2 SVGIG (reference sequence). The CDR3 sequence is CAWSARDSNRVDTQYF. The DNA for the CDR3 is TGTGCCTGGAGTGCCCGGGACTCCAATCGAGTGGATACGCAGTATTTT.

This clone was detected once. The CDR3 region has the DNA TGCGCCAGCAGCTTGGGAGGAGCGGTCTCCTACAATGAGCAGTTCTTC. Translation gives CASSLGGAVSYNEQFF. The chain carries TRBV5-1 and TRBJ2-1; a possible D gene is TRBD2 (5 bases). Germline CDR1 reads SGHRS; CDR2 reads YFSETQ. Trimming shortened V by 0 bases and J by 0 bases, and 10 bases separated the two germline ends. The CDR3 has 16 residues.

For this clone: One end of the junction varies from germline; a read error may be responsible. The genes are TRBV7-7 and TRBJ2-5; 11 nucleotides agree with TRBD2. Looked up from germline, CDR1 is SSHAT and CDR2 is FNYEAQ (reference sequence). CDR3 length: 16 amino acids. Here the CDR3 DNA reads TGTGCTAGCAGCCATTATAGCGGGGGGGCCCGGGAGACCCAGTACTTC. Translation: CASSHYSGGARETQYF.

The genes are TRBV4-1 and TRBJ2-1; D gene ambiguous. V lost 1 base and J lost 8, with 12 bases in between. The germline V gene has CDR1 MGHRA and CDR2 YSYEKL. The CDR3 has 14 amino acids. The CDR3: CASSQVGRGDEQFF. CDR3 DNA sequence: TGCGCCAGCAGCCAAGTCGGTCGTGGCGATGAGCAGTTCTTC.

This clone was found once. The chain uses TRBV5-4 and TRBJ2-7; 11 positions agree with TRBD2. J was trimmed by 4 bases and V by 1 base; bases with no gene match: 1. Germline V lookup: CDR1 SGHNT, CDR2 YYREEE (reference sequence). The CDR3 runs 14 residues. The CDR3 region has the DNA TGTGCCAGCAGCTTGTCTAGCGGGGGGTACGAGCAGTACTTC. Protein sequence: CASSLSSGGYEQYF. Complete variable domain (other parts from reference TRBV5-4 and TRBJ2-7): ETGVTQSPTHLIKTRGQQVTLRCSSQSGHNTVSWYQQALGQGPQFIFQYYREEENGRGNFPPRFSGLQFPNYSSELNVNALELDDSALYLCASSLSSGGYEQYFGPGTRLTVT.

The CDR3: CASSEVLATTNEKLFF. The DNA of the CDR3 is TGTGCCAGCAGTGAAGTATTGGCCACAACTAATGAAAAACTGTTTTTT. The chain employs TRBV2 and TRBJ1-4; D unclear. V gave up 1 base and J gave up 0 bases, with 9 bases separating them. The CDR3 covers 16 residues. CDR1 SNHLY and CDR2 FYNNEI come from the germline V gene. Looking up the rest from reference TRBV2 and TRBJ1-4 gives the full variable domain: EPEVTQTPSHQVTQMGQEVILRCVPISNHLYFYWYRQILGQKVEFLVSFYNNEISEKSEIFDDQFSVERPDGSNFTLKIRSTKLEDSAMYFCASSEVLATTNEKLFFGSGTQLSVL.

This chain connects TRBV7-3 to TRBJ2-5, with TRBD1 matching 7 bases. V was pared by 5 bases and J by 7 bases, with 7 bases of the junction left unmatched. The CDR3 is 13 amino acids. Germline V gene data show CDR1 as SGHTA and CDR2 as FQGTGA. This CDR3 reads CASSAQAGGTQYF. The CDR3, as DNA: TGTGCCAGCAGCGCCCAGGCAGGGGGGACCCAGTACTTC.

This clone showed up just a few times. V usage is TRBV9 and J usage is TRBJ1-5, with D unclear. Between the trimmed V and J ends, which lost 0 bases and 6 bases, there was a span of 7 bases. This CDR3 is 13 amino acids long. Germline values: CDR1 SGDLS, CDR2 YYNGEE. CDR3 loop: CASSVAGRQPQHF. CDR3 DNA: TGTGCCAGCAGCGTAGCCGGGCGTCAGCCCCAGCATTTT.

The V and J genes are TRBV28 and TRBJ2-2, with 11 bases identical to TRBD2. The CDR3 length is 17 residues. The V gene end was trimmed by 5 bases and the J gene end by 4 bases; junction bases not matched to a gene: 9. Germline-derived CDR1 and CDR2 are MDHEN and SYDVKM. CDR3 in DNA: TGTGCCAGCAGTCCCATCGGACTAGCGGGTGGCACCGGGGAGCTGTTTTTT. Protein: CASSPIGLAGGTGELFF.

The V call is TRBV5-5, the J call TRBJ2-7, with 7 bases fitting TRBD1. The CDR3 is 13 amino acids. Germline V gene sequence: CDR1 SGHKS, CDR2 YYEKEE (reference sequence). Unmatched junction bases numbered 4, after V lost 4 bases and J lost 3 bases. The CDR3 DNA is TGTGCCAGCAGCGATTGGGACAGCTACGAGCAGTACTTC. Protein: CASSDWDSYEQYF.